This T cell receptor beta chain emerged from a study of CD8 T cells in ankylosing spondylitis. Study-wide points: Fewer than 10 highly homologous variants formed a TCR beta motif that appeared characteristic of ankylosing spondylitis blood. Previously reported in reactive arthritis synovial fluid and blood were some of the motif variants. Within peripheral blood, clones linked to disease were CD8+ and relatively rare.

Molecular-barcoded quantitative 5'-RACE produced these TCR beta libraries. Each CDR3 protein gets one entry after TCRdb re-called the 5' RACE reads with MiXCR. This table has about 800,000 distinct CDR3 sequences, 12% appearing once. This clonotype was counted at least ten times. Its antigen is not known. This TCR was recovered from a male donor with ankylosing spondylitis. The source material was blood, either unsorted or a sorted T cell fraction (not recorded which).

CDR3 nucleotide sequence: TGCAGTGCTAGTCGGGACGTAGAGACCCAGTACTTC. This gives the protein CSASRDVETQYF. This chain uses TRBV20-1 with TRBJ2-5; tentatively, D is TRBD1 or TRBD2 (5 bases each). Trimming cost V 3 bases and J 4 bases, with 9 bases left between them. The V gene's germline CDR1 is DFQATT and CDR2 SNEGSKA (reference sequence). This CDR3 has 12 residues.